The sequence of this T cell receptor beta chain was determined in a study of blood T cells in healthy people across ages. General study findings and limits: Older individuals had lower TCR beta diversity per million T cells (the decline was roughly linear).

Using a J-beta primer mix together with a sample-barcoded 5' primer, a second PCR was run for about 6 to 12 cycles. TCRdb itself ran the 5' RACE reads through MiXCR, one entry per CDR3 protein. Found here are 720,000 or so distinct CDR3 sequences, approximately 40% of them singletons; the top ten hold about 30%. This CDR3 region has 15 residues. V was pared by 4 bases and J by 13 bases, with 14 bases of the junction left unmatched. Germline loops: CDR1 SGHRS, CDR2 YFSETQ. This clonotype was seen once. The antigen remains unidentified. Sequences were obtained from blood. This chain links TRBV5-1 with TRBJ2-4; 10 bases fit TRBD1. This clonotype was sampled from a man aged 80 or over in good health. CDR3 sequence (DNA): TGCGCCAGCAGCCCACGGACAGGGGGGACCTACGGGCAGTACTTC. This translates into CASSPRTGGTYGQYF.